These 3 T cell receptor beta chains came from one sample sequenced in a study of Graves' ophthalmopathy and Graves' hyperthyroidism. As the template, RNA transcripts were used to amplify TCR beta CDR3 regions. An opening RT-PCR round employed HTBI primers and preceded a second-round multiplex PCR. Each CDR3 protein is one row after TCRdb ran MiXCR on the multiplex PCR reads. The profile covers around 590,000 distinct CDR3 sequences, with 35% to 40% appearing a single time and roughly 4.5% taken by the ten largest. The sample taken for sequencing was peripheral blood or thyroid tissue (not recorded which). The receptors were sampled from an adult man with Graves' hyperthyroidism.

J is TRBJ2-7 and V is TRBV3-1; perhaps D is TRBD1 or TRBD2 (6 bases each). Trimming cost V 5 bases and J 5 bases, with 19 bases left between them. Germline values: CDR1 LGHDT, CDR2 YNNKEL (reference sequence). The CDR3 extends over 15 amino acids. Here the CDR3 DNA reads TGTGCCAGCAGCGTAGAAGGGGGGAGAGTGGACGAGCAGTACTTC. This codes for CASSVEGGRVDEQYF.

This clonotype was seen many times. This chain uses TRBV7-8 with TRBJ2-5; D remains unclear. CDR1 SGHVS and CDR2 FQNEAQ come from the germline V gene. Trimming shortened V by 8 bases and J by 8 bases, and 18 bases separated the two germline ends. The CDR3 consists of 13 residues. The CDR3 DNA is TGTGCCAGCTCCCTCAGTCGAATTTTAACCCAGTACTTC. Translated: CASSLSRILTQYF.

This clonotype was seen only a few times. The chain uses TRBV9 and TRBJ2-2; D is ambiguous. V shed 0 bases and J shed 2 bases, with 8 bases lying between them. The CDR3 loop spans 15 amino acids. In germline, CDR1 is SGDLS, CDR2 YYNGEE. CDR3: CASSVVDTNTGELFF. The CDR3 region has the DNA TGTGCCAGCAGCGTAGTCGACACAAACACCGGGGAGCTGTTTTTT. The full variable domain, rest sourced from reference TRBV9 and TRBJ2-2, is DSGVTQTPKHLITATGQRVTLRCSPRSGDLSVYWYQQSLDQGLQFLIQYYNGEERAKGNILERFSAQQFPDLHSELNLSSLELGDSALYFCASSVVDTNTGELFFGEGSRLTVL.